This T cell receptor beta chain was sequenced for a study of Graves' ophthalmopathy and Graves' hyperthyroidism. Germline V lookup: CDR1 SGHVS, CDR2 FQNEAQ. CDR3 length: 14 amino acids. V dropped 5 bases and J dropped 0 bases, with 11 bases sitting between them. This clonotype was observed at least ten times. Using RNA transcripts, the TCR beta CDR3 regions were amplified. The library came from an HTBI-primed first-round RT-PCR and a second-round multiplex PCR. TCRdb independently ran MiXCR on the multiplex PCR reads; one entry per CDR3 protein. The sample contains about 1.1 million distinct CDR3 sequences, 35% to 40% of which appear only once.

The chain joins TRBV7-8 to TRBJ2-7, with a tentative D call TRBD1 (5 bases). This TCR was sampled from an adult man with Graves' hyperthyroidism. Material for sequencing was peripheral blood or thyroid tissue (not recorded which). The CDR3 DNA reads TGTGCCAGCAGCCCCAGACAGAACTCCTACGAGCAGTACTTC. Protein sequence: CASSPRQNSYEQYF. Together with reference TRBV7-8 and TRBJ2-7, the CDR3 gives the full variable domain: GAGVSQSPRYKVAKRGQDVALRCDPISGHVSLFWYQQALGQGPEFLTYFQNEAQLDKSGLPSDRFFAERPEGSVSTLKIQRTQQEDSAVYLCASSPRQNSYEQYFGPGTRLTVT.